The sequence of this T cell receptor beta chain was determined in a study of OX40 agonist ivuxolimab in advanced cancers. Study overall: Ivuxolimab, an agonist antibody against OX40 (CD134), was given to patients.

Germline CDR1 SGHRS, CDR2 YFSETQ. The CDR3 sequence is 16 residues long. V shed 6 bases, J shed 2 bases, and the junction held 10 bases outside the gene matches. This clone has a single count. Assay used: immunoSEQ multiplex PCR; TCRdb lists only in-frame clones, some missing. The repertoire holds about 79,000 clones, with around 90% as singletons. This specimen was CD4+ or CD8+ T cells sorted from blood, taken in a trial of the OX40 agonist ivuxolimab. This sequence was found in an adult with an advanced solid tumor such as melanoma, head and neck, liver or kidney cancer. The chain employs TRBV5-1 and TRBJ2-2, with 7 positions matching TRBD1. CDR3 nucleotide sequence: TGCGCCAGCAACAGGGGAGTCATAGGAAACACCGGGGAGCTGTTTTTT. This sequence encodes CASNRGVIGNTGELFF.